What follows are 15 T cell receptor beta chains derived from one specimen sequenced in a study of OX40 agonist ivuxolimab in advanced cancers. Only in-frame clones appear in the TCRdb table, and some are missing; sequencing was by immunoSEQ multiplex PCR. The sample has about 77,000 clones, approximately 87% seen once. The material was CD4+ or CD8+ T cells sorted from blood, obtained in a trial of the OX40 agonist ivuxolimab. These receptors all stem from an adult with an advanced solid tumor such as melanoma, head and neck, liver or kidney cancer.

This chain uses TRBV30 with TRBJ1-5, with D possibly being TRBD1 (5 bases). The CDR3 loop spans 15 amino acids. CDR1 is GTSNPN, CDR2 SVGIG, per germline (reference sequence). Trimming cost V 0 bases and J 0 bases, with 9 bases left between them. CDR3 sequence reads: CAWSVWGYSNQPQHF. The DNA of the CDR3 is TGTGCCTGGAGTGTGTGGGGGTATAGCAATCAGCCCCAGCATTTT.

The chain has TRBV6-5 and TRBJ2-7; unclear D gene. The germline CDR1 and CDR2 sequences are MNHEY and SVGAGI. The CDR3 extends over 13 amino acids. Trimming pared 4 bases from V and 6 bases from J, leaving 13 bases between. In nucleotides, the CDR3 is TGTGCCAGCAGTTCCCCAACGATGGGCGAGCAGTACTTC. Translation: CASSSPTMGEQYF.

The rearrangement links TRBV28 to TRBJ1-3; 7 bases map to TRBD1. The CDR3 has 21 residues. The V and J ends lost 2 bases and 0 bases, in that order; junction bases with no gene match: 19. Germline V gene sequence: CDR1 MDHEN, CDR2 SYDVKM. The CDR3 loop is CASSLGDTGDPGWSSGNTIYF. The CDR3, as DNA: TGTGCCAGCAGTTTAGGGGATACAGGGGATCCAGGTTGGAGCTCTGGAAACACCATATATTTT.

This sequence joins TRBV27 and TRBJ1-5; TRBD1 is a possible D gene (5 bases). CDR3 length: 13 residues. Germline-derived CDR1 and CDR2 are MNHEY and SMNVEV (reference sequence). The germline V and J ends were trimmed by 0 bases and 5 bases, with 5 bases remaining between them. The chain's CDR3 is CASSLSGDQPQHF. CDR3 coding DNA: TGTGCCAGCAGTTTATCGGGGGATCAGCCCCAGCATTTT.

The chain has TRBV2 and TRBJ1-5; 10 bases are shared with TRBD1. The CDR3 runs 14 residues. Trimming cost V 4 bases and J 7 bases; bases outside gene matches: 4. Germline V lookup: CDR1 SNHLY, CDR2 FYNNEI. CDR3 DNA: TGTGCCAGCAGTGCGAGGACAGGGGGACAGCCCCAGCATTTT. It is translated as CASSARTGGQPQHF.

CDR3 in DNA: TGCGCCAGCAGCTTGAGCCCAGGGATCTCCTACAATGAGCAGTTCTTC. It translates to CASSLSPGISYNEQFF. The chain has TRBV5-1 and TRBJ2-1; TRBD1 might be the D (5 bases). Germline CDR1 is SGHRS and CDR2 is YFSETQ. Trimming took off 1 base at V and 0 bases at J, with 11 bases between the two ends. This CDR3 contains 16 residues.

The rearrangement links TRBV10-3 to TRBJ2-7, with 8 bases matching TRBD2. The CDR3 runs to 17 residues. CDR1 ENHRY and CDR2 SYGVKD come from the germline V gene. The V segment lost 0 bases and the J segment 1 base; nucleotides outside the gene matches: 8. Written as DNA, the CDR3 is TGTGCCATCAGTGAGTCCCCGGGCCGCGGGAGGTCCTACGAGCAGTACTTC. Protein sequence: CAISESPGRGRSYEQYF.

V usage is TRBV30 and J usage is TRBJ1-4; 8 bases line up with TRBD1. This CDR3 region has 15 residues. Trimming took 3 bases from V and 4 from J; bases not matched to a gene: 7. In germline, CDR1 is GTSNPN, CDR2 SVGIG (reference sequence). The CDR3 nucleotides are TGTGCCTGGAGGCCCCGGACAGGGTTTAATGAAAAACTGTTTTTT. Amino acids: CAWRPRTGFNEKLFF. Full variable domain (rest looked up from reference TRBV30 and TRBJ1-4): SQTIHQWPATLVQPVGSPLSLECTVEGTSNPNLYWYRQAAGRGLQLLFYSVGIGQISSEVPQNLSASRPQDRQFILSSKKLLLSDSGFYLCAWRPRTGFNEKLFFGSGTQLSVL.

This clone was picked up one time. CDR3 sequence reads: CASSLIPGQGWNEQFF. DNA for the CDR3: TGTGCCAGCAGCCTTATCCCGGGACAGGGGTGGAATGAGCAGTTCTTC. The chain employs TRBV5-6 and TRBJ2-1, with 10 bases lining up with TRBD1. There are 16 residues in the CDR3. CDR1 and CDR2 (germline): SGHDT, YYEEEE. V was clipped by 4 bases and J by 7 bases; unmatched bases: 11. The variable domain in full, completed from reference TRBV5-6 and TRBJ2-1, reads DAGVTQSPTHLIKTRGQQVTLRCSPKSGHDTVSWYQQALGQGPQFIFQYYEEEERQRGNFPDRFSGHQFPNYSSELNVNALLLGDSALYLCASSLIPGQGWNEQFFGPGTRLTVL.

This sequence joins TRBV5-1 and TRBJ1-2; D not resolved. Trimming removed 5 bases from V and 2 bases from J, with 7 bases in between. Looked up from germline, CDR1 is SGHRS and CDR2 is YFSETQ. The CDR3 covers 12 residues. CDR3 sequence (DNA): TGCGCCAGCAGGGACCAGAACTATGGCTACACCTTC. It codes for CASRDQNYGYTF.

The V call is TRBV6-6, the J call TRBJ1-1; TRBD1 agrees at 7 bases. The V segment lost 5 bases and the J segment 5 bases; nucleotides outside the gene matches: 8. Germline lookup yields CDR1 MNHNY and CDR2 SVGAGI (reference sequence). The CDR3 is 14 residues long. The CDR3: CASSGQTGRTEAFF. The CDR3 coding sequence is TGTGCCAGCAGTGGCCAGACAGGGAGGACTGAAGCTTTCTTT.

The chain uses TRBV21-1 and TRBJ2-7. TRBV21-1 is designated a pseudogene. CDR3 length equals 16 residues. CDR3 in amino acids: CASSHPPSGISYEQYF. The CDR3 bases are TGTGCCAGCAGCCACCCTCCGAGTGGAATCTCCTACGAGCAGTACTTC.

V is TRBV7-2 and J is TRBJ2-3; D is possibly TRBD1 (6 bases). The ends were cut back, 6 bases at V and 6 bases at J, with 16 bases in the middle. Germline-derived CDR1 and CDR2 are SGHTA and FQGNSA. The CDR3 length is 14 residues. For the CDR3, the DNA is TGTGCCAGCAGTCCGGACCAGGGGCAGGATACGCAGTATTTT. As protein: CASSPDQGQDTQYF.

The J gene is TRBJ2-6, the V gene TRBV27, with 12 positions matching TRBD1. This CDR3 has 17 residues. V trimming: 8 bases; J trimming: 0 bases; junction bases outside the gene matches: 5. CDR1 and CDR2 (germline): MNHEY, SMNVEV (reference sequence). The CDR3 DNA sequence: TGTGCCAGCGGGACAGGGGGCCTTTACTCTGGGGCCAACGTCCTGACTTTC. It is translated as CASGTGGLYSGANVLTF. The full variable domain, in which reference TRBV27 and TRBJ2-6 provide the parts outside the CDR3, is EAQVTQNPRYLITVTGKKLTVTCSQNMNHEYMSWYRQDPGLGLRQIYYSMNVEVTDKGDVPEGYKVSRKEKRNFPLILESPSPNQTSLYFCASGTGGLYSGANVLTFGAGSRLTVL.

As DNA, the CDR3 is TGTGCCATCAGTGGTTCCGAGGACGAGCAGTACTTC. Protein product: CAISGSEDEQYF. This sequence joins TRBV10-3 and TRBJ2-7, with D unclear. CDR1 and CDR2 (germline): ENHRY, SYGVKD. This CDR3 comprises 12 residues. V lost 4 bases and J lost 5, with 9 bases in between.